This section outlines one T cell receptor (beta chain) sequence together with its context. CDR3 length equals 13 residues. Trimming took 3 bases from V and 0 from J, leaving 5 bases between them. TCRdb keeps only in-frame clones here, not all; method: immunoSEQ multiplex PCR. Among around 110,000 clones listed, more than 75% were seen once. This specimen belongs to a study of control samples from healthy donors and cancer patients. The rearrangement uses TRBV12-3 or TRBV12-4 and TRBJ1-1; D remains ambiguous. Source material: blood. This sequence was found in a woman aged 70-85 years in good health. DNA of the CDR3: TGTGCCAGCAGTTTCGATATGAACACTGAAGCTTTCTTT. It yields the protein CASSFDMNTEAFF.